Below, 24 T cell receptor beta chains from the same sample are listed, as sequenced in a study of neurological immune-mediated disorders. TCRdb passed the 5' RACE reads through MiXCR, listing each CDR3 protein once. The sample yields 93,000 or so distinct CDR3 sequences, more than 10% seen once. Time point described: longitudinal time-point 3. Source material: PBMCs. These receptor sequences come from a female donor with HTLV-1-associated myelopathy (HAM/TSP).

This clonotype has at least ten counts. The chain is built from TRBV9 and TRBJ2-1; D possibly corresponds to TRBD2 (7 bases). This CDR3 has 16 residues. Germline V gene sequence: CDR1 SGDLS, CDR2 YYNGEE. Trimming removed 4 bases at V and 2 bases at J, with 16 bases between. The CDR3 reads CASSTPRGGTYNEQFF. The CDR3 DNA reads as TGTGCCAGCAGCACCCCGAGGGGGGGGACCTACAATGAGCAGTTCTTC.

This clonotype was seen more than once but under ten times. The chain couples TRBV27 to TRBJ2-7, with D maybe TRBD2 (6 bases). The CDR3 extends over 20 amino acids. V gave up 5 bases and J gave up 4 bases, with 33 bases separating them. Germline V gene sequence: CDR1 MNHEY, CDR2 SMNVEV (reference sequence). Here the CDR3 DNA reads TGTGCCAGCAGTCCCAATCGACCCCTATTTAGCGGACGATCTACTTACGAGCAGTACTTC. It yields the protein CASSPNRPLFSGRSTYEQYF.

As to this clonotype: The CDR3 ends on some other residue instead of the conserved phenylalanine or tryptophan, so this is likely a read error. The limits of the CDR3 on the DNA are not certain, so only TCRdb's listed CDR3 is given. This chain joins TRBV7-3 and TRBJ2-5; the D segment call TRBD1 is taken from the table without a DNA check. CDR1 is SGHTA, CDR2 FQGTGA, per germline. Including both end residues, the CDR3 is 13 amino acids long. CDR3 region: CASSPEPGWTQYL.

The chain has TRBV5-1 and TRBJ1-5, with 7 bases aligning to TRBD1. V shed 4 bases and J 0 bases; nucleotides not matched to a gene: 1. The CDR3 spans 14 residues. CDR1 is SGHRS and CDR2 is YFSETQ in the germline V gene. CDR3 nucleotide sequence: TGCGCCAGCAGCACAGGGGATAGCAATCAGCCCCAGCATTTT. The encoded protein is CASSTGDSNQPQHF.

In its sample, this clonotype was seen many times. The chain uses TRBV29-1 and TRBJ2-1; D is undetermined. The CDR3 contains 14 residues. Germline V CDR1 and CDR2: SQVTM, ANQGSEA. Trimming pared 0 bases from V and 0 bases from J, leaving 6 bases between. The CDR3 nucleotides read TGCAGCGTTGAAGAGATCAGCTCCTACAATGAGCAGTTCTTC. Protein sequence: CSVEEISSYNEQFF.

The sample holds many counts of this clonotype. V usage is TRBV7-3 and J usage is TRBJ1-3; unclear D gene. Trimming cost V 4 bases and J 4 bases, with 5 bases left between them. Germline CDR1 and CDR2: SGHTA and FQGTGA. The CDR3 is 12 residues long. The CDR3 spells CASSSQGNTIYF. The CDR3, as DNA: TGTGCCAGCAGCTCCCAGGGAAACACCATATATTTT. Drawing the rest from reference TRBV7-3 and TRBJ1-3, the complete variable domain is GAGVSQTPSNKVTEKGKYVELRCDPISGHTALYWYRQSLGQGPEFLIYFQGTGAADDSGLPNDRFFAVRPEGSVSTLKIQRTERGDSAVYLCASSSQGNTIYFGEGSWLTVV.

The chain joins TRBV12-3 or TRBV12-4 to TRBJ1-1, with D possibly being TRBD1 (5 bases). This CDR3 has 14 residues. The ends were cut back, 6 bases at V and 4 bases at J, with 15 bases in the middle. The CDR3 bases are TGTGCCAGCAGACCTAATGGGGGGACCACTGAAGCTTTCTTT. Amino acids: CASRPNGGTTEAFF.

The sample holds many counts of this clonotype. The V and J genes are TRBV5-1 and TRBJ2-1; no definite D call. Germline loops: CDR1 SGHRS, CDR2 YFSETQ. CDR3 length: 14 amino acids. Trimming stripped 1 base from V and 7 bases from J, with 12 bases between. The CDR3: CASSLTGRGNEQFF. For the CDR3, the DNA is TGCGCCAGCAGCTTGACTGGTAGAGGAAATGAGCAGTTCTTC.

This clonotype was recorded at least ten times. The V call is TRBV7-8, the J call TRBJ2-1; D unresolved. In germline, CDR1 is SGHVS, CDR2 FQNEAQ. The CDR3 runs 15 residues. The V end lost 0 bases, the J end lost 0 bases, and 6 bases lay between the germline ends. The CDR3 reads CASSLAGNSYNEQFF. The CDR3 nucleotides are TGTGCCAGCAGCTTAGCAGGGAACTCCTACAATGAGCAGTTCTTC.

This clonotype appeared many times. The V call is TRBV12-3 or TRBV12-4, the J call TRBJ2-1, with TRBD2 matching 10 bases. The junction had 6 bases not matched to a gene; V was cut back by 3 bases and J by 4 bases. The CDR3 sequence is 16 residues long. CDR3 DNA: TGTGCCAGCAGTTTCCATAGAGCGGGGGGGTACAATGAGCAGTTCTTC. Translated: CASSFHRAGGYNEQFF.

A word on this clonotype: This sequence may be a read error, since a much larger clone differs from it by one base. The rearrangement uses TRBV18 and TRBJ1-4; the D gene is possibly TRBD1 (6 bases). The CDR3 length is 14 residues. CDR1 KGHSH and CDR2 LQKENI come from the germline V gene. V dropped 3 bases and J dropped 8 bases, with 13 bases sitting between them. Here the CDR3 reads CASSPDTGNEKLFF. CDR3 bases: TGTGCCAGCTCACCTGATACAGGGAACGAAAAACTGTTTTTT.

In this sample, this clonotype turned up many times. CDR3 in DNA: TGTGCCAGCAGTTATTCTAGCGGGGGGGCTCGGGGCGAGCAGTACTTC. Translated, it gives CASSYSSGGARGEQYF. The chain uses TRBV6-5 and TRBJ2-7, with TRBD2 matching over 12 bases. CDR3 length: 16 residues. CDR1 MNHEY and CDR2 SVGAGI come from the germline V gene. The V gene end was trimmed by 3 bases and the J gene end by 6 bases; junction bases not matched to a gene: 9.

This clonotype was picked up many times. This rearrangement joins TRBV12-3 or TRBV12-4 to TRBJ2-5; 10 nucleotides agree with TRBD2. The V and J ends lost 3 bases and 2 bases, in that order; junction bases with no gene match: 3. The CDR3 is made up of 15 amino acids. CDR3 nucleotides: TGTGCCAGCAGTTTCCCTAGCGGGGGACAAGAGACCCAGTACTTC. Translating gives CASSFPSGGQETQYF.

The table lists this clonotype with a few counts. The V call is TRBV5-1, the J call TRBJ2-1; 7 bases fit TRBD2. CDR1 is SGHRS and CDR2 is YFSETQ in the germline V gene. This CDR3 is built from 20 residues. V lost 0 bases to trimming and J lost 7 bases; unmatched junction nucleotides: 22. The CDR3 loop is CASSLAHLGTAGVSLNEQFF. The DNA of the CDR3 is TGCGCCAGCAGCTTGGCTCACCTCGGTACGGCGGGGGTTTCGTTGAATGAGCAGTTCTTC. The full variable domain, in which reference TRBV5-1 and TRBJ2-1 provide the parts outside the CDR3, is KAGVTQTPRYLIKTRGQQVTLSCSPISGHRSVSWYQQTPGQGLQFLFEYFSETQRNKGNFPGRFSGRQFSNSRSEMNVSTLELGDSALYLCASSLAHLGTAGVSLNEQFFGPGTRLTVL.

This clonotype was picked up a small number of times. The chain uses TRBV27 and TRBJ1-5; D is ambiguous. The CDR3 extends over 17 amino acids. The germline gives CDR1 MNHEY, CDR2 SMNVEV (reference sequence). Trimming left V 2 bases short and J 2 bases short, with 16 bases between. The DNA of the CDR3 is TGTGCCAGCAGTTTAAGGCTTCTTTCCGGGGGCAATCAGCCCCAGCATTTT. Protein product: CASSLRLLSGGNQPQHF.

This clonotype was seen many times. The J gene is TRBJ1-3, the V gene TRBV10-3; D is possibly TRBD1 (6 bases). Trimming removed 4 bases from V and 2 bases from J, with 15 bases in between. This CDR3 is 16 amino acids long. Germline CDR1 and CDR2: ENHRY and SYGVKD. CDR3: CAISVSPGDPGNTIYF. CDR3 DNA: TGTGCCATCAGTGTCTCGCCAGGGGATCCTGGAAACACCATATATTTT.

The table lists this clonotype with many counts. This rearrangement joins TRBV20-1 to TRBJ2-3; tentative D call: TRBD1 (5 bases). Germline CDR1 DFQATT, CDR2 SNEGSKA (reference sequence). Trimming took 3 bases from V and 3 from J, leaving 16 bases between them. The CDR3 covers 15 residues. CDR3 in amino acids: CSASRYQGRTDTQYF. For the CDR3, the DNA is TGCAGTGCTAGCCGGTACCAGGGCAGGACAGATACGCAGTATTTT.

Details on this clonotype: With a much larger clone just one base away, this may be a read error. The V gene is TRBV6-6, the J gene TRBJ2-1, with 8 nucleotides matching TRBD2. The J call could be wrong; TRBJ2-7 is a better fit for the DNA end. Germline V CDR1 and CDR2: MNHNY, SVGAGI (reference sequence). The CDR3 runs 16 residues. The chain's CDR3 is CASSYSASGLPSEQYF. The CDR3 bases are TGTGCCAGCAGTTACTCGGCTAGCGGGTTACCGAGTGAGCAGTACTTC.

This clonotype has a count of ten or more. The V and J genes are TRBV5-1 and TRBJ2-2; 8 bases are shared with TRBD2. The length of the CDR3 is 16 residues. The ends lost 0 bases at V and 6 bases at J; junction bases unmatched: 7. Germline V gene sequence: CDR1 SGHRS, CDR2 YFSETQ. The CDR3 DNA reads as TGCGCCAGCAGCTTGGTAGGGACTAGTGGATCCGGGGAGCTGTTTTTT. Translation gives CASSLVGTSGSGELFF.

This clonotype has a count of ten or more. The chain is built from TRBV19 and TRBJ1-5, with D hard to call. V lost 3 bases to trimming and J lost 2 bases, with 5 bases between them. CDR1 and CDR2 (germline): LNHDA, SQIVND (reference sequence). This CDR3 spans 13 amino acids. CDR3 sequence reads: CASSITGNQPQHF. CDR3 in DNA: TGTGCCAGTAGTATCACTGGCAATCAGCCCCAGCATTTT.

This clonotype came up many times. The V and J genes are TRBV7-9 and TRBJ2-7, with a tentative D call TRBD2 (7 bases). Between the trimmed V and J ends, which lost 5 bases and 3 bases, there was a span of 14 bases. CDR3 size: 14 residues. Germline-derived CDR1 and CDR2 are SEHNR and FQNEAQ (reference sequence). CDR3 sequence reads: CASSGGGTNYEQYF. The CDR3 DNA is TGTGCCAGCAGCGGGGGAGGGACAAACTACGAGCAGTACTTC.

This clonotype was seen only a few times. Possible read error: a much larger clone is one base away. This chain uses TRBV12-3 or TRBV12-4 with TRBJ1-5; TRBD1 might be the D (6 bases). CDR3 length: 18 amino acids. The CDR3 here is CASSRTEPISYSNQTQHF. The CDR3 DNA reads TGTGCCAGCAGTAGGACAGAACCAATCTCTTATAGCAATCAGACCCAGCATTTT.

This clonotype has a handful of counts. V gene TRBV18 combines with J gene TRBJ2-7; 9 nucleotides agree with TRBD1. Germline loops: CDR1 KGHSH, CDR2 LQKENI. V shed 4 bases, J shed 5 bases, and the junction held 6 bases outside the gene matches. The CDR3 runs 14 residues. The CDR3, as DNA: TGTGCCAGCTCACGGGACCGGGACAGGGACGAGCAGTACTTC. Protein: CASSRDRDRDEQYF.

This clonotype was observed many times. CDR3 amino acids: CASSIDSRAFF. Here the CDR3 DNA reads TGTGCCAGCAGTATTGACAGCCGGGCTTTCTTT. V gene TRBV12-3 or TRBV12-4 combines with J gene TRBJ1-1, with a possible D match to TRBD1 (5 bases). Trimming removed 5 bases from V and 11 bases from J, with 12 bases in between. The CDR3 is 11 amino acids.